This T cell receptor (beta chain) emerged from a study of long-term antiretroviral therapy in people with HIV (dated by TCRdb to between 2021 and 2024). About the investigation overall: The earliest samples were collected approximately a decade before the 2015 WHO recommendation for immediate ART, a period when ART was typically delayed until CD4 counts fell. This retrospective serial study examined whether starting ART and sustained HIV suppression were associated with changes in the composition and diversity of the TRB repertoire in peripheral blood. Among the approximately 27 participants with HIV, around ten were female. No cross-contamination during QIAcube processing was shown when test extractions of a monoclonal T-cell line were performed alongside about 30 polyclonal samples. A total of under 250 cryopreserved PBMC samples were contributed to the cohort by 30 adults with confirmed HIV infection, with samples collected serially over a mean of approximately 6 years (range 1-12).

Looking up the germline V gene yields CDR1 LGHNT and CDR2 FRNRAP. CDR3 length: 12 amino acids, cysteine to phenylalanine. Solely the CDR3 DNA is kept, with 36 bases framed from the first base. V is reduced by 8 bases and J by 6 bases, leaving a spacing of 13 bases between them. The immunoSEQ hsTCRB v3.0 assay was used at survey level resolution to sequence the TRB variable region. The targeted TRB sequencing depth was roughly 40,000-55,000 T-cell genomes per sample. Pooled TRB libraries were sequenced on an Illumina MiSeq with a v3 150-cycle kit. For the original study's pipeline: Repertoire analysis was run in R within a reproducible Nextflow workflow that covered QC, data transformation and analysis. LymphoSeq2, an R package for exploring AIRR-Seq data, was used to implement custom analyses. After excluding a few samples that yielded fewer than 5000 total TRB sequences, approximately 170 HIV repertoires remained for analysis. Among the 170 to 200 retained HIV repertoires, 55 to 60 were collected before ART initiation and 120 to 130 after ART initiation. Repertoires were downsampled to 5000 TRB nucleotide sequences, with summary statistics averaged over 100 downsampling iterations. Only TRB sequences with CDR3 regions of at least seven amino acids were retained for analysis. Two measures captured diversity: a Shannon entropy-derived clonality score and the Gini coefficient. In the repertoire networks, any two of the top 5000 CDR3 amino acid sequences were linked whenever the two sequences differed by an edit distance of one. For TRB CDR3 amino acid sequences, GLIPH2 was used to predict antigen specificity groups and MHC restriction. Known CMV, EBV, HIV or tissue antigen associations were flagged by matching CDR3 amino acid sequences against VDJdb and McPAS-TCR. Pre-ART, post-ART and control groups were compared with Wilcoxon signed-rank tests and Holm-Bonferroni correction. Imported from immuneACCESS, the table was reduced by TCRdb to in-frame sequences with V and J called. These copies leave out some clones; in studies compared against another copy, an unresolved V gene accounts for under half, and the cause of the remainder is not known. From that table come the V and J calls and clone size; the DNA was used to work out D and trimming. For this sample there are under 20,000 clones; about 81% appear just once. The top ten clonotypes cover around 15% of the sample.

Participants were included only if at least one PBMC sample before ART initiation and at least two post-ART samples were available. Treatment was received in the United States of America by all participants with HIV. Cryopreserved samples of roughly 0.95-10 million PBMC were thawed and washed before DNA extraction. At the time of the earliest PBMC sample for each participant with HIV, ages ranged from about 23 to 60 years. Per participant, PBMC samples came from 1-4 timepoints prior to ART initiation and 2-8 timepoints following ART initiation, for a median of 7 samples. For every participant, serial HIV viral load, CD4+ T-cell count, ART history and demographic data were obtained. Genomic DNA was extracted from unsorted PBMC with a Qiagen kit on a QIAcube, with processing performed in batches of 12 samples. Results the study describes overall, beyond this receptor: Samples dated from about 2003 to 2018, and the ART regimens used may be less effective than current ones. No data were available on ART adherence, viral resistance or therapy changes, limiting inferences about post-ART repertoire changes. At every time point, the repertoire was dominated by expanded TRB clones first identified before ART initiation, although this dominance fluctuated and, in many PLHIV, declined after ART. HIV repertoires had narrower CDR3 length ranges than controls, and the network structure suggested an antigen-experienced repertoire that shifted only slightly toward naive after ART. Owing to limited PBMC availability, only the TCR beta chain was sequenced, without alpha chain pairing. Unsorted PBMC were profiled instead of sorted CD4+ and CD8+ T cells because pre-ART samples had limited cell numbers. Starting ART was linked to a significant rise in TRB diversity, yet even with long-term ART the diversity remained significantly lower than in transplant donor controls.

A note on this clone: The specificity of this receptor is unknown. No quality values exist for individual bases; no much larger clone is one base distant.

This sequence uses TRBV12-5 and TRBJ1-1; possibly the D gene is TRBD1, per 6 matching bases. The source was unsorted PBMCs, collected 0.3 years after starting antiretroviral therapy. This TCR was sampled from a woman aged 50 to 60 with HIV. The DNA sequence is TGTGCTAGTCAAACGGAGGGGGCTGAAGCTTTCTTT. Its coded protein is CASQTEGAEAFF.